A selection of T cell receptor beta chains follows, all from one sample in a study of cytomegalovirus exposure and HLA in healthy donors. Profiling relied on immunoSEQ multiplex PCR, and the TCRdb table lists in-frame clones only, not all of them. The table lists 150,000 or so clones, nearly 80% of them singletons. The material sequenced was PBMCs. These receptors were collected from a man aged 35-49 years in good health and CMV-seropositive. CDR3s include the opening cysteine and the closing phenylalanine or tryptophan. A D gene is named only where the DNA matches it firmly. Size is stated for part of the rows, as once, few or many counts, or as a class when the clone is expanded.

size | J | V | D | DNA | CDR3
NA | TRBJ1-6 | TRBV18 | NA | TGTGCCAGCTCGCCCGGGACTGCGAATTCACCCCTCCACTTT | CASSPGTANSPLHF
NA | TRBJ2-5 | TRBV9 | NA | TGTGCCAGCAGCGTAAGGTCCGGGGCTGGAGGGAGTGATTTCGAGACCCAGTACTTC | CASSVRSGAGGSDFETQYF
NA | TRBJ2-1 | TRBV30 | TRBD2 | TGTGCCTGGAGCCCCCGACTAGCGGTTTCCTACAATGAGCAGTTCTTC | CAWSPRLAVSYNEQFF
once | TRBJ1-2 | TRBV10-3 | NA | TGTGCCATCAGTGAGTCGCAGGGGAACAACTATGGCTACACCTTC | CAISESQGNNYGYTF
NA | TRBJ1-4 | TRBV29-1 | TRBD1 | TGCAGCGTCGCGCGACAGGGGAATGAAAAACTGTTTTTT | CSVARQGNEKLFF
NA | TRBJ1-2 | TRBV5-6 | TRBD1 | TGTGCCAGCAGCGCAACAGGGGGGACGATTCGTGGCTACACCTTC | CASSATGGTIRGYTF
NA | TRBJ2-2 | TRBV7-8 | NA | TGTGCCAGCAGCTTAGCGGGAGGAACCACCGGGGAGCTGTTTTTT | CASSLAGGTTGELFF
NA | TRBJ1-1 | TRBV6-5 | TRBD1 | TGTGCCAGCAGTTACGAGGGGACAGGGGGTGAAGCTTTCTTT | CASSYEGTGGEAFF
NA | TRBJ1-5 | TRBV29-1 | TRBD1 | TGCAGCGTTTCTGATCAGGGGGAAGGCAATCAGCCCCAGCATTTT | CSVSDQGEGNQPQHF
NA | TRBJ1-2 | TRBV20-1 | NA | TGCAGTTCCGGACTGAACTATGGCTACACCTTC | CSSGLNYGYTF
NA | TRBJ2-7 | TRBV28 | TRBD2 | TGTGCCAGCAGTTCGCCCAGCGGGAGTTTGGTCTACGAGCAGTACTTC | CASSSPSGSLVYEQYF
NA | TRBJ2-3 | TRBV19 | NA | TGTGCCAGTAGTCTGCGTGGCGGGGATACGCAGTATTTT | CASSLRGGDTQYF
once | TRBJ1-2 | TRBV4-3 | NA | TGCGCCAGCAGCCGGCAAAGCGGCGAAGGGAATGGCTACACCTTC | CASSRQSGEGNGYTF
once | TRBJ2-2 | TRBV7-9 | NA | TGTGCCAGCAGCTTGGGAGTCTCAGGGGAGCTGTTTTTT | CASSLGVSGELFF
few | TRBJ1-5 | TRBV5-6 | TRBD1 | TGTGCCAGCAGCTTTACAGGGGTTGAGAGCAATCAGCCCCAGCATTTT | CASSFTGVESNQPQHF
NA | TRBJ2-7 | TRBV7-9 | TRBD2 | TGTGCCAGCAGCCGCCCGGGACTAGGCCTCGAGCAGTACTTC | CASSRPGLGLEQYF
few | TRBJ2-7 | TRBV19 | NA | TGTGCCAGTAGTATAGTCGGGGGTGCGTCCTACGAGCAGTACTTC | CASSIVGGASYEQYF
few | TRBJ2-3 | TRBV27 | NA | TGTGCCAGCAGTTTTTCAGTGGGCAGGAGCACAGATACGCAGTATTTT | CASSFSVGRSTDTQYF
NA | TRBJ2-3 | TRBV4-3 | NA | TGCGCCAGCAGCCTGACTATCGAGAACACAGATACGCAGTATTTT | CASSLTIENTDTQYF
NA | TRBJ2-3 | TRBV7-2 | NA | TGTGCCAGCAGCTTATGGGCAGGGGTGGCGGATACGCAGTATTTT | CASSLWAGVADTQYF
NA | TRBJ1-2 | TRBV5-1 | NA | TGCGCCAGCAGCCCCCTGCCGGGACTACAAAACTATGGCTACACCTTC | CASSPLPGLQNYGYTF
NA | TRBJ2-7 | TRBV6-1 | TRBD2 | TGTGCCAGCAGTTCGGGACTAGTAGGCGAGCAGTACTTC | CASSSGLVGEQYF
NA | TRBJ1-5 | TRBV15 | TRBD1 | TGTGCCACCAGCAACCCCTTACAGAACAGGGGGGTAGGGAATCAGCCCCAGCATTTT | CATSNPLQNRGVGNQPQHF
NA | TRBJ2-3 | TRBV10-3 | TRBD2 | TGTGCCATCAGTCCCACTAGCGATCCCACAGATACGCAGTATTTT | CAISPTSDPTDTQYF
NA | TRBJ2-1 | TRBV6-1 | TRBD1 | TGTGCCAGCAGTGCCTCACAGGGGGAGATCAATGAGCAGTTCTTC | CASSASQGEINEQFF
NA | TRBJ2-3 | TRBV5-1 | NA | TGCGCCAGCAGCTTAGCACAGGCTCCAGATACGCAGTATTTT | CASSLAQAPDTQYF
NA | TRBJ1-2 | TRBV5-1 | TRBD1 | TGCGCCAGCAGCTTGGGGTGGGTCAGGGGGCAGTCTTTCGATGGCTACACCTTC | CASSLGWVRGQSFDGYTF
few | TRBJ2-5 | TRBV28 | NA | TGTGCCAGCAGTTTGCACGGCAGCGGACAAGAGACCCAGTACTTC | CASSLHGSGQETQYF
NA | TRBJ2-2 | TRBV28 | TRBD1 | TGTGCCAGCATTGCCGGGACAGAGAACACCGGGGAGCTGTTTTTT | CASIAGTENTGELFF
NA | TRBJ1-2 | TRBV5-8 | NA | TGTGCCAGCAGCTTTTCTACAGGACGGGGGAACTATGGCTACACCTTC | CASSFSTGRGNYGYTF
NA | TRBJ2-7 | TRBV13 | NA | TGTGCCAGCAGCTTGGAGGGTTCCTACGAGCAGTACTTC | CASSLEGSYEQYF
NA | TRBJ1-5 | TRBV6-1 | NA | TGTGCCAGCAGACCCGCGGGCAATCAGCCCCAGCATTTT | CASRPAGNQPQHF
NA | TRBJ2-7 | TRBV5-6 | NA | TGTGCCAGCAGTACCCGGGACACATCCTACGAGCAGTACTTC | CASSTRDTSYEQYF
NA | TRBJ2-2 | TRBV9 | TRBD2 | TGTGCCAGCAGCGTTGGGACTAGCGGGTTCGCGAACACCGGGGAGCTGTTTTTT | CASSVGTSGFANTGELFF
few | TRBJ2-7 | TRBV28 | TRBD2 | TGTGCCAGCAGTCCGGGACTAGCGGGAGGGCCTAGGGAGCAGTACTTC | CASSPGLAGGPREQYF
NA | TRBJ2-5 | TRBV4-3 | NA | TGCGCCAGCAGCCAAGATTGGCGGACAGCCCAAGAGACCCAGTACTTC | CASSQDWRTAQETQYF
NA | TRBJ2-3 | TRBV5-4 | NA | TGTGCCAGCAGCGGAGGGACAGATACGCAGTATTTT | CASSGGTDTQYF
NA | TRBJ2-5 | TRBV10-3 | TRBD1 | TGTGCCATCAGTGAGTCCGGGACAGTGATAGAGACCCAGTACTTC | CAISESGTVIETQYF
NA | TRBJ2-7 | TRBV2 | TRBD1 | TGTGCCAGCAGGGGGACAGGGTACAACGAGCAGTACTTC | CASRGTGYNEQYF
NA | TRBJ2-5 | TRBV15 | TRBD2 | TGTGCCACCAGCAGAGATGTGGGGGGGGAGACCCAGTACTTC | CATSRDVGGETQYF
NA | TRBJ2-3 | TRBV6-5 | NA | TGTGCCAGCAGTGATGACAGTAATACGCAGTATTTT | CASSDDSNTQYF
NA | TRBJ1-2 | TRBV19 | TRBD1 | TGTGCCAGTAGTGAGGGGGCGAACTATGGCTACACCTTC | CASSEGANYGYTF